This T cell receptor beta chain was documented in a study of CD8 T cells in Susac syndrome. Study-wide context: The sequenced Susac syndrome patients comprised roughly 6 with active disease and roughly eight in remission.

RNA amounts of roughly 0.45 to 1 ug underwent reverse transcription with random hexamers. Using its own MiXCR run on the immunoSEQ multiplex PCR reads, TCRdb lists one record per CDR3 protein. The table lists roughly 160,000 distinct CDR3 sequences, more than 95% of them singletons. The germline V gene encodes CDR1 MDHEN and CDR2 SYDVKM. After removal of 5 bases from V and 7 bases from J, the junction contained 13 bases not matched to a gene. CDR3 length equals 16 residues. This clonotype was sampled from a human donor with Susac syndrome. The sequenced sample consisted of CD4+ T cells from PBMCs. This chain links TRBV28 with TRBJ2-1; TRBD2 matches at 8 bases. CDR3 coding DNA: TGTGCCAGCAGTCCTGGAGGGGCGGGAGGCAGAAATGAGCAGTTCTTC. Translated, it gives CASSPGGAGGRNEQFF.